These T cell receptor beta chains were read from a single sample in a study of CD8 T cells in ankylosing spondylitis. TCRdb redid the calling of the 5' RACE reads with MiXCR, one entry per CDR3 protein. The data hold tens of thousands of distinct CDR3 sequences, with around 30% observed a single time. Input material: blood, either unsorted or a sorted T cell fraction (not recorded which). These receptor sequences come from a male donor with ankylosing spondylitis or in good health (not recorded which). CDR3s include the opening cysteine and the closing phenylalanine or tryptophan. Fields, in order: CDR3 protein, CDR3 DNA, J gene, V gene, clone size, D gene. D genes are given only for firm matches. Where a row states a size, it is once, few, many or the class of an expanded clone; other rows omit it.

CASSPIGTSYNEQFF,TGTGCCAGCAGCCCGATAGGGACTTCTTACAATGAGCAGTTCTTC,TRBJ2-1,TRBV7-3,.,.
CASSSQRAAYYEQYF,TGCGCCAGCAGCTCGCAGCGGGCCGCATACTACGAGCAGTACTTC,TRBJ2-7,TRBV5-1,.,.
CSATGVQETQYF,TGCAGTGCTACAGGGGTCCAAGAGACCCAGTACTTC,TRBJ2-5,TRBV20-1,many,.
CSVGLSTDRVYDEAFF,TGCAGCGTGGGGTTAAGTACTGACCGGGTTTATGATGAAGCTTTCTTT,TRBJ1-1,TRBV29-1,many,.
CASSLTSPGTEAFF,TGTGCCAGCAGTTTGACCTCACCTGGGACTGAAGCTTTCTTT,TRBJ1-1,TRBV12-3/TRBV12-4,.,.
CASSSQPGQGAYGYTF,TGTGCCAGCAGCTCTCAGCCGGGACAGGGGGCGTATGGCTACACCTTC,TRBJ1-2,TRBV7-2,few,TRBD1
CSANSPGTANTEAFF,TGCAGTGCCAACAGCCCCGGGACAGCGAACACTGAAGCTTTCTTT,TRBJ1-1,TRBV20-1,.,TRBD1
CASSPQGAANTGELFF,TGTGCCAGCTCACCTCAGGGGGCGGCGAACACCGGGGAGCTGTTTTTT,TRBJ2-2,TRBV18,few,TRBD1
CASSPRGPGGNQPQHF,TGTGCCAGCTCACCACGGGGTCCAGGGGGCAATCAGCCCCAGCATTTT,TRBJ1-5,TRBV18,few,.
CASSPGTGRTQTEAFF,TGTGCCAGCAGCCCCGGGACAGGGAGAACCCAGACTGAAGCTTTCTTT,TRBJ1-1,TRBV6-1,many,TRBD1
CSARLDRAENQPQHF,TGCAGTGCTAGATTGGACAGGGCAGAAAATCAGCCCCAGCATTTT,TRBJ1-5,TRBV20-1,few,TRBD1
CASSLAMLAGGSQETQYF,TGCGCCAGCAGCTTGGCAATGCTAGCGGGAGGGTCCCAAGAGACCCAGTACTTC,TRBJ2-5,TRBV5-1,.,TRBD2
CASSVGGSLFQPQHF,TGTGCCAGCAGCGTAGGAGGGTCGTTATTTCAGCCCCAGCATTTT,TRBJ1-5,TRBV9,.,.
CASSPDFQPNQPQHF,TGTGCCAGCTCACCCGATTTCCAGCCCAATCAGCCCCAGCATTTT,TRBJ1-5,TRBV18,.,.
CATAMTGASSPLHF,TGTGCCACCGCCATGACAGGGGCGAGTTCACCCCTCCACTTT,TRBJ1-6,TRBV10-3,few,TRBD1
CASSLKGRGYGYTF,TGTGCCAGCAGTTTAAAGGGGCGAGGCTATGGCTACACCTTC,TRBJ1-2,TRBV28,.,.
CSARVPGTDTQYF,TGCAGTGCTAGGGTCCCGGGCACAGATACGCAGTATTTT,TRBJ2-3,TRBV20-1,.,.
CATGWGSVQYF,TGTGCCACCGGCTGGGGTTCAGTGCAGTATTTT,TRBJ2-3,TRBV24-1,.,.
CASSLISQETQYF,TGCGCCAGCAGCTTGATATCCCAAGAGACCCAGTACTTC,TRBJ2-5,TRBV5-1,.,.
CASSLTGGPHTGELFF,TGTGCCAGCAGCTTAACTGGGGGGCCCCACACCGGGGAGCTGTTTTTT,TRBJ2-2,TRBV7-3,.,.
CASTKTQGPHSNQPQHF,TGTGCCAGCACCAAAACCCAGGGGCCACATAGCAATCAGCCCCAGCATTTT,TRBJ1-5,TRBV25-1,.,.
CSVRWGARGYNEQFF,TGCAGTGTTCGATGGGGGGCGAGGGGTTACAATGAGCAGTTCTTC,TRBJ2-1,TRBV20-1,few,.
CASSPTAGLNQPQHF,TGCGCCAGCAGCCCAACCGCCGGGCTCAATCAGCCCCAGCATTTT,TRBJ1-5,TRBV5-1,many,.
CASSPDYNYGYTF,TGTGCCAGCAGCCCCGACTACAACTATGGCTACACCTTC,TRBJ1-2,TRBV7-9,.,.
CASSPLAGVSYEQYF,TGTGCCAGCTCACCCCTAGCGGGAGTCTCCTACGAGCAGTACTTC,TRBJ2-7,TRBV18,few,TRBD2
CASSFGRRTEAFF,TGTGCCAGCAGTTTCGGGCGGCGCACTGAAGCTTTCTTT,TRBJ1-1,TRBV12-3/TRBV12-4,few,.
CSAGGRQNTEAFF,TGCAGTGCTGGAGGACGGCAGAACACTGAAGCTTTCTTT,TRBJ1-1,TRBV20-1,.,.
CASSFGADSTDTQYF,TGCGCCAGCAGCTTTGGGGCCGACAGCACAGATACGCAGTATTTT,TRBJ2-3,TRBV5-1,.,.
CASSLGPAQRTDTQYF,TGCGCCAGCAGCTTGGGCCCGGCGCAGCGCACAGATACGCAGTATTTT,TRBJ2-3,TRBV5-1,.,.
CASSSLTVRGTGELFF,TGTGCCAGCAGCTCTCTGACAGTACGAGGAACCGGGGAGCTGTTTTTT,TRBJ2-2,TRBV7-3,.,.
CASSLTVNSNQPQHF,TGTGCCAGCAGCCTGACAGTTAATAGCAATCAGCCCCAGCATTTT,TRBJ1-5,TRBV7-2,.,.
CASSLGDRAPGYTF,TGTGCCAGCAGTTTAGGGGACAGGGCTCCTGGCTACACCTTC,TRBJ1-2,TRBV12-3/TRBV12-4,.,TRBD1